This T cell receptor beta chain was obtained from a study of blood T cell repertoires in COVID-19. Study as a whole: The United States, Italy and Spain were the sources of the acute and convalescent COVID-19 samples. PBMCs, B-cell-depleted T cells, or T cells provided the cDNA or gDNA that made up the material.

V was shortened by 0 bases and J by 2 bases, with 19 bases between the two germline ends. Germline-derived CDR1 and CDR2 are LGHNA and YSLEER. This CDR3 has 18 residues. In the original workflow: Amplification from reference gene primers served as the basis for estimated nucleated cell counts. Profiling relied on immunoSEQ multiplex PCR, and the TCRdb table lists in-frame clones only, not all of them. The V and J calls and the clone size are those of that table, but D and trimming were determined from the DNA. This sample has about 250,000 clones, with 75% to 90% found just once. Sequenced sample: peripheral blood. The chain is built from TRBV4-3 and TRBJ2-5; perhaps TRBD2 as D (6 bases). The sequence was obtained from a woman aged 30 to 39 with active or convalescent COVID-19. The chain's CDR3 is CASSQDEGRGPSQETQYF. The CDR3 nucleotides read TGCGCCAGCAGCCAAGACGAAGGGCGGGGCCCCTCTCAAGAGACCCAGTACTTC.